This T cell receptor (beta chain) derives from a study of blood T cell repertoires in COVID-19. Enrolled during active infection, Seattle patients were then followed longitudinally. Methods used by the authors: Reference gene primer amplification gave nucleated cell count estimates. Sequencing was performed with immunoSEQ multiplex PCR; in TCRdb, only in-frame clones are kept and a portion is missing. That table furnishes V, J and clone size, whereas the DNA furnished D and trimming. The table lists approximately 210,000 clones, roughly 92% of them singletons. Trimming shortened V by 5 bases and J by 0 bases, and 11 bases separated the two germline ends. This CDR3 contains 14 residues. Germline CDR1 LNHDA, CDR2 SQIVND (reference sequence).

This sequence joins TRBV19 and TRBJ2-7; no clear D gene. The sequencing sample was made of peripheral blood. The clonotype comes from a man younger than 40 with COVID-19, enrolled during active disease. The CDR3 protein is CASSEQQSSYEQYF. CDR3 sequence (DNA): TGTGCCAGTAGTGAGCAACAGTCCTCCTACGAGCAGTACTTC.